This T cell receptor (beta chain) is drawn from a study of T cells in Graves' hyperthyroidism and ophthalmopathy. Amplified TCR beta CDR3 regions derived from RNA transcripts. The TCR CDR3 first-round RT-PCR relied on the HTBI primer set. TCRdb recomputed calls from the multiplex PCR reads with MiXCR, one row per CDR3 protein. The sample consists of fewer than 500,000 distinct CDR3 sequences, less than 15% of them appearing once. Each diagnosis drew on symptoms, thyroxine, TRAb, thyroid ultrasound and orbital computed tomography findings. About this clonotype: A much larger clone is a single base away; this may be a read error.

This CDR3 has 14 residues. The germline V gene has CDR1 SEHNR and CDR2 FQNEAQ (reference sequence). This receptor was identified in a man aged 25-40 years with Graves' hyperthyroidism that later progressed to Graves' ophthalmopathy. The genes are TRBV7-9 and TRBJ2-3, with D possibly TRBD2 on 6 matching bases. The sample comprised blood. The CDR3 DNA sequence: TGTACCAGCAGCGTTACTAGCTACACAGATACGCAGTATTTT. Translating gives CTSSVTSYTDTQYF.